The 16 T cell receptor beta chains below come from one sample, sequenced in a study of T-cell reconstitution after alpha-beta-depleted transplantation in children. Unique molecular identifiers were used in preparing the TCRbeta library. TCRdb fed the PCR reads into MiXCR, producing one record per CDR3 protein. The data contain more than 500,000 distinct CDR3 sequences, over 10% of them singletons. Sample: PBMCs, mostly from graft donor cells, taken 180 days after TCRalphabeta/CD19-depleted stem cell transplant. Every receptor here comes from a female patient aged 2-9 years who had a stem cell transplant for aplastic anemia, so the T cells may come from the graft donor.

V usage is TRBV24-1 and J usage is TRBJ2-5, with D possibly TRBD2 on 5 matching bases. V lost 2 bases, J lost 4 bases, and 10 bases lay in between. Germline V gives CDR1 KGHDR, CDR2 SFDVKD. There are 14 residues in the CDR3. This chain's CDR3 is CATSDSASSETQYF. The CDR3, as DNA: TGTGCCACCAGTGATTCGGCTAGCTCAGAGACCCAGTACTTC.

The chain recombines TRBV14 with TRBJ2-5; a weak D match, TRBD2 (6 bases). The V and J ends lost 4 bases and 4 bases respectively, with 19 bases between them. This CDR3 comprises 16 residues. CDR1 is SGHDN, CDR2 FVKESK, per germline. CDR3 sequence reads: CASSRVIGRVRETQYF. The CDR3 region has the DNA TGTGCCAGCAGCCGGGTTATCGGGAGAGTGAGAGAGACCCAGTACTTC.

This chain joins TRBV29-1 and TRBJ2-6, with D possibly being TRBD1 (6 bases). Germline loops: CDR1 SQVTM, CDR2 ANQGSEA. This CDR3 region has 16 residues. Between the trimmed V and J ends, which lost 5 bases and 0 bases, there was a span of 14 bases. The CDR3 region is CSVYGTTGSGANVLTF. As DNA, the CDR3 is TGCAGCGTTTACGGGACAACGGGCTCTGGGGCCAACGTCCTGACTTTC.

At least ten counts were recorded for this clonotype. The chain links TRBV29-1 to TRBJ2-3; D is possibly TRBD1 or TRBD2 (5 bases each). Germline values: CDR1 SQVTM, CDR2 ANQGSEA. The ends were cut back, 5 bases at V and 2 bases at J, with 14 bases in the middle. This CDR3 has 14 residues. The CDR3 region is CSVPWGSVTDTQYF. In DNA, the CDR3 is TGCAGCGTTCCATGGGGGAGCGTCACAGATACGCAGTATTTT.

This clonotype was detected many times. CDR3 residues: CATSGRGRETQYF. The CDR3 DNA sequence: TGTGCCACCAGTGGCAGGGGGAGGGAGACCCAGTACTTC. The J gene is TRBJ2-5, the V gene TRBV24-1; weak D call: TRBD1 (7 bases). CDR3 length equals 13 residues. The V gene's germline CDR1 is KGHDR and CDR2 SFDVKD. The germline V and J ends were trimmed by 5 bases and 5 bases, with 11 bases remaining between them.

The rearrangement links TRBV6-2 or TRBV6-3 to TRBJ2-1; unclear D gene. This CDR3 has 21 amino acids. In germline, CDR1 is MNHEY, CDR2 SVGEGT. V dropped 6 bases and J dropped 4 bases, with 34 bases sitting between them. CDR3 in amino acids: CASRYTSSFGLEFSGYNEQFF. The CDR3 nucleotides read TGTGCCAGCAGATACACATCTAGTTTCGGGTTGGAGTTTAGTGGATACAATGAGCAGTTCTTC.

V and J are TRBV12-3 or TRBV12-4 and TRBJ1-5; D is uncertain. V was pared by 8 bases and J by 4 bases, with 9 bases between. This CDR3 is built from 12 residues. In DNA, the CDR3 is TGTGCCAGCCAAGTCGATAATCAGCCCCAGCATTTT. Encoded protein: CASQVDNQPQHF.

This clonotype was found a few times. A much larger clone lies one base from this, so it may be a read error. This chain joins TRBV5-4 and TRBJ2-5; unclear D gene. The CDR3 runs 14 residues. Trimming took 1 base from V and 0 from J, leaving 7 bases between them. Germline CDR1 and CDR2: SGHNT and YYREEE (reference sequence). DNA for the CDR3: TGTGCCAGCAGCTTGAAAGGGAACCAAGAGACCCAGTACTTC. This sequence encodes CASSLKGNQETQYF. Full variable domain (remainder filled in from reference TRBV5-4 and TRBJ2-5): ETGVTQSPTHLIKTRGQQVTLRCSSQSGHNTVSWYQQALGQGPQFIFQYYREEENGRGNFPPRFSGLQFPNYSSELNVNALELDDSALYLCASSLKGNQETQYFGPGTRLLVL.

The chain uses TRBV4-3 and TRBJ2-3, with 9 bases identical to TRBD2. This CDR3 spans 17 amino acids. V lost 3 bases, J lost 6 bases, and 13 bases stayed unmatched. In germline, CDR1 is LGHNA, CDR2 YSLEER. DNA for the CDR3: TGCGCCAGCAGCCAGTTCGCGGGGGGGCCCTTGAAGGATACGCAGTATTTT. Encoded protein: CASSQFAGGPLKDTQYF.

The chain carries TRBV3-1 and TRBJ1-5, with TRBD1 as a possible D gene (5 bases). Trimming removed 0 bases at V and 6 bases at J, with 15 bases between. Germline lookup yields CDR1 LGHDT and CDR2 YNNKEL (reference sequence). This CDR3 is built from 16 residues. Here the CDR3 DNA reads TGTGCCAGCAGCCAAGATGGGACCAAAACAAGTCAGCCCCAGCATTTT. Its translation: CASSQDGTKTSQPQHF.

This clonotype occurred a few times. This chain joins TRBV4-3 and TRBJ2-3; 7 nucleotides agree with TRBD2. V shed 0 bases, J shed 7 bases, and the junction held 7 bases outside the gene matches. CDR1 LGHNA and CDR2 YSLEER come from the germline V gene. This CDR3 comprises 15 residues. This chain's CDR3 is CASSQDVAGVNTQYF. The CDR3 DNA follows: TGCGCCAGCAGCCAAGACGTGGCGGGAGTAAATACGCAGTATTTT.

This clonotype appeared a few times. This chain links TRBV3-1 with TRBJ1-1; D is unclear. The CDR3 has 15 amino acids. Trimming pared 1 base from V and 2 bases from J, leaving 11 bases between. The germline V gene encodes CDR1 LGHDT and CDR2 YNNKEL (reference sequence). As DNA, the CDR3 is TGTGCCAGCAGCCAAGTTACGGCAGTTAACACTGAAGCTTTCTTT. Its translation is CASSQVTAVNTEAFF. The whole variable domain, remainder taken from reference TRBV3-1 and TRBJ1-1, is DTAVSQTPKYLVTQMGNDKSIKCEQNLGHDTMYWYKQDSKKFLKIMFSYNNKELIINETVPNRFSPKSPDKAHLNLHINSLELGDSAVYFCASSQVTAVNTEAFFGQGTRLTVV.

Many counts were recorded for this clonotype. CDR3 amino acids: CASSLVWGSYNEQFF. The CDR3 DNA follows: TGTGCCAGCAGCTTAGTTTGGGGTTCCTACAATGAGCAGTTCTTC. This chain connects TRBV7-9 to TRBJ2-1; D unclear. Trimming cost V 1 base and J 1 base, with 8 bases left between them. This CDR3 contains 15 residues. Germline V gene sequence: CDR1 SEHNR, CDR2 FQNEAQ (reference sequence).

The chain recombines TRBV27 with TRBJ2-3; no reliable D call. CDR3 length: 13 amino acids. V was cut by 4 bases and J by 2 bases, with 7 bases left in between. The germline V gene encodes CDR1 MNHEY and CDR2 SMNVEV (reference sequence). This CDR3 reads CASSSYSTDTQYF. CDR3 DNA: TGTGCCAGCAGTTCGTATTCCACAGATACGCAGTATTTT.

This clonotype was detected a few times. The CDR3 DNA reads TGCAGCGTTTCCTATCGGGGTGATGAAAAACTGTTTTTT. Translation gives CSVSYRGDEKLFF. The V and J genes are TRBV29-1 and TRBJ1-4; D unclear. Between the trimmed V and J ends, which lost 5 bases and 6 bases, there was a span of 13 bases. There are 13 residues in the CDR3. In germline, CDR1 is SQVTM, CDR2 ANQGSEA.

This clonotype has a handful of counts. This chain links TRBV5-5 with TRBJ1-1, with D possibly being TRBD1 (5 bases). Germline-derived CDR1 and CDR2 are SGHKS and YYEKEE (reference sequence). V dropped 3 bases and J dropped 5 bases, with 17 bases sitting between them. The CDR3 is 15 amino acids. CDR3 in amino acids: CASSWRDGEGTEAFF. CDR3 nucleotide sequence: TGTGCCAGCAGCTGGCGGGACGGCGAAGGGACTGAAGCTTTCTTT.